One sample yielded the 11 T cell receptor beta chains listed below, sequenced in a study of graft-versus-host responses after intestinal transplantation. Here immunoSEQ multiplex PCR was the method, and the copy in TCRdb shows in-frame clones only, minus some. The profile shows about 15,000 clones, 80% to 90% of them singletons. Sequencing was performed on bone marrow, taken 125 days after intestinal transplantation. These receptor sequences come from a human patient who received an intestinal transplant, so some T cells may come from the graft donor.

The rearrangement joins TRBV27 to TRBJ1-5, with D possibly matching TRBD1 (6 bases). The germline CDR1 and CDR2 sequences are MNHEY and SMNVEV (reference sequence). The CDR3 spans 13 residues. V dropped 4 bases and J dropped 7 bases, with 11 bases sitting between them. The CDR3 nucleotides are TGTGCCAGCAGTTGGACAGAGGGACAGCCCCAGCATTTT. Protein product: CASSWTEGQPQHF.

This clone occurred once. The chain joins TRBV2 to TRBJ2-7; 10 bases align to TRBD1. V was pared by 6 bases and J by 2 bases, with 7 bases of the junction left unmatched. Germline CDR1 SNHLY, CDR2 FYNNEI. This CDR3 is 15 amino acids long. The CDR3 loop reads CASRDRGSLTYEQYF. In nucleotides, the CDR3 is TGTGCCAGCAGGGACAGGGGGTCCCTAACCTACGAGCAGTACTTC.

V is TRBV27 and J is TRBJ2-1, with 8 bases fitting TRBD1. In germline, CDR1 is MNHEY, CDR2 SMNVEV (reference sequence). Trimming at V came to 3 bases and at J to 7 bases, leaving 8 bases not matched to a gene. There are 15 residues in the CDR3. CDR3 sequence: CASSLGQGALNEQFF. The CDR3 bases are TGTGCCAGCAGTTTGGGCCAGGGGGCGCTTAATGAGCAGTTCTTC.

The genes are TRBV5-5 and TRBJ2-7, with TRBD1 matching over 11 bases. Germline-derived CDR1 and CDR2 are SGHKS and YYEKEE (reference sequence). Losses at the gene ends were 4 bases for V and 4 bases for J; bases not matched to a gene: 10. This CDR3 has 16 residues. In DNA form, the CDR3 reads TGTGCCAGCAGCCAAGAATCCGGGACAGGGGGATACGAGCAGTACTTC. Amino acid sequence: CASSQESGTGGYEQYF. Full variable domain (outside the CDR3, taken from reference TRBV5-5 and TRBJ2-7): DAGVTQSPTHLIKTRGQQVTLRCSPISGHKSVSWYQQVLGQGPQFIFQYYEKEERGRGNFPDRFSARQFPNYSSELNVNALLLGDSALYLCASSQESGTGGYEQYFGPGTRLTVT.

V usage is TRBV7-9 and J usage is TRBJ2-1; D is undetermined. The CDR3 is made up of 12 amino acids. V was pared by 2 bases and J by 7 bases, with 6 bases between. Per germline, CDR1 SEHNR and CDR2 FQNEAQ (reference sequence). This chain's CDR3 is CASSLSSNEQFF. The CDR3 bases are TGTGCCAGCAGCTTATCGTCTAATGAGCAGTTCTTC.

This chain uses TRBV27 with TRBJ2-2, with 11 bases lining up with TRBD1. The CDR3 length is 19 residues. The ends lost 6 bases at V and 5 bases at J; junction bases unmatched: 17. Germline V lookup: CDR1 MNHEY, CDR2 SMNVEV (reference sequence). This CDR3 reads CASSKGQGVLIGTTGELFF. The CDR3 nucleotides are TGTGCCAGCAGCAAGGGACAGGGGGTCCTCATCGGTACTACCGGGGAGCTGTTTTTT.

The chain recombines TRBV5-6 with TRBJ1-2; D is ambiguous. In germline, CDR1 is SGHDT, CDR2 YYEEEE. The CDR3 has 13 residues. The ends were cut back, 1 base at V and 4 bases at J, with 8 bases in the middle. DNA of the CDR3: TGTGCCAGCAGCTTGCGGCAGATCTATGGCTACACCTTC. Translating gives CASSLRQIYGYTF.

This clone was counted a single time. The V and J genes are TRBV28 and TRBJ1-1; a possible D gene is TRBD1 (5 bases). V was cut by 6 bases and J by 1 base, with 9 bases left in between. Germline CDR1 is MDHEN and CDR2 is SYDVKM. The CDR3 extends over 13 amino acids. Written as DNA, the CDR3 is TGTGCCAGCAGCTTCGGGGGGAACACTGAAGCTTTCTTT. Amino acid sequence: CASSFGGNTEAFF.

The V call is TRBV6-4, the J call TRBJ2-1; TRBD2 aligns across 9 bases. The J segment lost 9 bases and the V segment lost 2 bases, leaving 5 bases of the junction unmatched. Germline values: CDR1 MRHNA, CDR2 SNTAGT. The CDR3 sequence is 14 residues long. The CDR3 reads CASSDGSGSGEQFF. DNA for the CDR3: TGTGCCAGCAGTGACGGTAGCGGGAGTGGTGAGCAGTTCTTC.

The chain combines TRBV6-4 with TRBJ2-7, with TRBD1 matching over 7 bases. With V trimmed by 9 bases and J by 2 bases, 7 bases remained unmatched. Germline V gives CDR1 MRHNA, CDR2 SNTAGT. The CDR3 covers 13 residues. CDR3 DNA: TGTGCCAGACCGGGACAGTACCCCTACGAGCAGTACTTC. This gives the protein CARPGQYPYEQYF.

The chain is built from TRBV5-8 and TRBJ2-7, with a tentative D call TRBD1 (5 bases). The V and J ends lost 1 base and 3 bases respectively, with 11 bases between them. This CDR3 contains 14 residues. The germline V gene encodes CDR1 SGHTS and CDR2 YDEGEE. The CDR3, as DNA: TGTGCCAGCAGCTTGACAGGTACTATCTACGAGCAGTACTTC. This gives the protein CASSLTGTIYEQYF.